The present T cell receptor (beta chain) was sequenced within a study of blood T cell repertoires in COVID-19. Study context: There were acute and convalescent COVID-19 samples, and they came from the United States, Italy and Spain.

The repertoire was sequenced with immunoSEQ multiplex PCR; TCRdb's copy has only in-frame clones and lacks some. The sample carries 250,000 or so clones, about nine tenths recorded once. CDR1 and CDR2 from the germline V gene are SQVTM and ANQGSEA. This CDR3 has 12 residues. Trimming removed 4 bases from V and 2 bases from J; junction bases left unmatched: 2. The sequenced sample was peripheral blood. This clonotype was obtained from a woman aged 30 to 39 with active or convalescent COVID-19. The chain has TRBV29-1 and TRBJ2-7; the match to TRBD1 covers 7 bases. The CDR3 nucleotides read TGCAGCGTTGCGGGACAGACCTACGAGCAGTACTTC. This sequence encodes CSVAGQTYEQYF.